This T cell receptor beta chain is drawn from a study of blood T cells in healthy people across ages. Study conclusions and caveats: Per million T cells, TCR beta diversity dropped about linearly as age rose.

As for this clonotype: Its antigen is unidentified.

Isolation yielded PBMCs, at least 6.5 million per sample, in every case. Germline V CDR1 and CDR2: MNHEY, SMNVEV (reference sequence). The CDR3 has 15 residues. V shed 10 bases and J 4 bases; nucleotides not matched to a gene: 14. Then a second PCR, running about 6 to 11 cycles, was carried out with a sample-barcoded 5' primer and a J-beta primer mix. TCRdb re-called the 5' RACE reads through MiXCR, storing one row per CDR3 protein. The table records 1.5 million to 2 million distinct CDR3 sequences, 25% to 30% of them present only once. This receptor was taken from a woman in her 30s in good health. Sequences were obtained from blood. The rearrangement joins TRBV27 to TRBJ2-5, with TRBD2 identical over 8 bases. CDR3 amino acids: CATGSGRGRLETQYF. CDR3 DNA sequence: TGTGCCACCGGGAGCGGGAGAGGACGGCTAGAGACCCAGTACTTC.